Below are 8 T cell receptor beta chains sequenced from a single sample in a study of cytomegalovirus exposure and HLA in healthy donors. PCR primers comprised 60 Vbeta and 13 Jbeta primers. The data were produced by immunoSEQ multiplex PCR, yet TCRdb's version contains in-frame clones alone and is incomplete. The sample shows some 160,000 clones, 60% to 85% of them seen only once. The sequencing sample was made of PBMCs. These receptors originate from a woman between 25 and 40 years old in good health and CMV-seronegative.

The CDR3 spells CASSWEFNTEAFF. The CDR3 DNA reads as TGTGCCAGCAGCTGGGAGTTCAACACTGAAGCTTTCTTT. The rearrangement uses TRBV6-1 and TRBJ1-1; D is unresolved. Germline assignment: CDR1 MNHNS and CDR2 SASEGT. The CDR3 is 13 amino acids. Between the trimmed V and J ends, which lost 6 bases and 2 bases, there was a span of 10 bases.

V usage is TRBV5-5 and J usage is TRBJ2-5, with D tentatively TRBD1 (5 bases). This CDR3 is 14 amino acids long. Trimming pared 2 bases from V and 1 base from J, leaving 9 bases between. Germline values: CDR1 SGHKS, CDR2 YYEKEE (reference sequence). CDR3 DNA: TGTGCCAGCAGCTTAGGACACACCCAAGAGACCCAGTACTTC. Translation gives CASSLGHTQETQYF. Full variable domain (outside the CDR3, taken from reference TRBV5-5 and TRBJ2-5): DAGVTQSPTHLIKTRGQQVTLRCSPISGHKSVSWYQQVLGQGPQFIFQYYEKEERGRGNFPDRFSARQFPNYSSELNVNALLLGDSALYLCASSLGHTQETQYFGPGTRLLVL.

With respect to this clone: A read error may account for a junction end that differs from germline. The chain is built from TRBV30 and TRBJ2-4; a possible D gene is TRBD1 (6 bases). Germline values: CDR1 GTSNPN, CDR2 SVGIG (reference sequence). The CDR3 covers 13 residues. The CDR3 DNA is TGTGCCTGGAGTAGGACAGTTAAAAACAGTCAGTACTTC. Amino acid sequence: CAWSRTVKNSQYF.

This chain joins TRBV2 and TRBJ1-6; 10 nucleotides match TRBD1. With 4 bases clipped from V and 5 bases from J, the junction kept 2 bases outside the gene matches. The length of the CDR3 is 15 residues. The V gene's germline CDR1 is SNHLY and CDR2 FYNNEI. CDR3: CASSVGQGNNSPLHF. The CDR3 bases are TGTGCCAGCAGTGTGGGACAGGGGAATAATTCACCCCTCCACTTT.

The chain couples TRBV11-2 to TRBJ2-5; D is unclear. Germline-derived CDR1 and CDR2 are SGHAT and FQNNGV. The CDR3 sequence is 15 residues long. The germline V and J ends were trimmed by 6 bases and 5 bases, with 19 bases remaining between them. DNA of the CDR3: TGTGCCAGCAGTTTTTCTCTACCGCCCGGGGAGACCCAGTACTTC. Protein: CASSFSLPPGETQYF.

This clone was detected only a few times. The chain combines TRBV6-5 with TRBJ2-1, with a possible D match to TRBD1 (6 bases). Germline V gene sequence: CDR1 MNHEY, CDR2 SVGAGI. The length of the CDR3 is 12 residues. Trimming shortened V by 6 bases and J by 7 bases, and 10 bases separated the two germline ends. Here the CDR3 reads CASSRTGNEQFF. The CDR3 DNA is TGTGCCAGCAGCCGAACAGGGAATGAGCAGTTCTTC.

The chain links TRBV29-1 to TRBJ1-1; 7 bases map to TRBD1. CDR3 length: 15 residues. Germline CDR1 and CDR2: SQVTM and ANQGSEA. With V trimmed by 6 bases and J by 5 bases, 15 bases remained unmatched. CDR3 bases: TGCAGCGTGGGGGCGGGAGGGGGCAGGGGTACTGAAGCTTTCTTT. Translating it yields CSVGAGGGRGTEAFF.

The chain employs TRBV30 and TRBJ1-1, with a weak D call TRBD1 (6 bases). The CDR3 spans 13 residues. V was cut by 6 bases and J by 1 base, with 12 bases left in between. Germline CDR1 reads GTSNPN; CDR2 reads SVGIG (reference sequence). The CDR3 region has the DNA TGTGCCTGCACAGGGAACCGGAACACTGAAGCTTTCTTT. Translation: CACTGNRNTEAFF.